This record looks at one TCR beta chain sequence and its context. What it recognizes is unknown. This sample is drawn from a study of cytomegalovirus exposure and HLA in healthy donors. PCR amplification relied on 60 Vbeta primers (plus 13 Jbeta primers). Here immunoSEQ multiplex PCR was the method, and the copy in TCRdb shows in-frame clones only, minus some. The sample lists over 100,000 clones, 81% occurring once. This CDR3 has 15 amino acids. V lost 7 bases and J lost 7; bases outside the gene matches: 11. Germline V CDR1 and CDR2: MDHEN, SYDVKM. Overall study results and limits: Among TCR sequences, most were rare, though some public TCRs appeared in many donors. Sequence variants that were highly shared formed a cluster that was likely a sequencing artifact. Analysis was carried out at a later point, and it linked a missense DCLRE1C variant to TCR beta V- and J-gene trimming.

The rearrangement joins TRBV28 to TRBJ1-5; 9 nucleotides align to TRBD1. What was sequenced was PBMCs. This receptor was taken from a woman in her twenties or thirties in good health and CMV-seronegative. DNA of the CDR3: TGTGCCAGCATTCACACAGGGGGCGCGGGGCAGCCCCAGCATTTT. Its translation is CASIHTGGAGQPQHF. Based on the CDR3 plus reference TRBV28 and TRBJ1-5, the full variable domain is DVKVTQSSRYLVKRTGEKVFLECVQDMDHENMFWYRQDPGLGLRLIYFSYDVKMKEKGDIPEGYSVSREKKERFSLILESASTNQTSMYLCASIHTGGAGQPQHFGDGTRLSIL.